Described below is a single T cell receptor (beta chain) sequence and its context. The clone's antigen remains unknown. No base quality information exists; no much larger clone differs at one position. Donors were healthy HIV-negative adults with no recently reported acute infections or vaccinations. Every donor was a Caucasian adult living in Nashville, Tennessee, USA. Magnetic negative selection was used to enrich CD4+ T cells, after which naive cells were positively selected on CD45RA and the negative fraction became the memory subset. Blood was obtained by leukapheresis, after which PBMCs were separated by Ficoll-Histopaque density gradient centrifugation and cryopreserved in liquid nitrogen vapor phase. Analytical flow cytometry was used to check the purity and quantity of each magnetically sorted T cell population. From each sorted fraction, genomic DNA was isolated and quantified by UV absorbance on a Nanodrop 2000c.

This entry is derived from a study of shared clonotypes between healthy human individuals (dated by TCRdb to 2020 to 2021). With regard to the full study: Three men and a couple of women, aged 18 to 49 years, made up the cohort. For each donor, CD4 naive and CD4 memory were each run on three plates, CD8 naive on two plates, and CD8 memory on one plate. To estimate repertoire size and how much clonotypes are shared between individuals, the study performed deep sequencing of blood TCR repertoires from roughly five healthy adults. To increase sequencing depth and limit assay-specific biases, different laboratories used diverse techniques to prepare libraries and sequence TCR repertoires. Per donor, leukapheresis produced somewhere between about 0.8 and 9 billion PBMCs. On the study overall, not on this receptor specifically: The small number of donors limited the genetic and exposure-history diversity represented. Higher generation probabilities were observed for clonotypes shared by all four sorted-subset donors than for non-shared clonotypes. Estimated clonotype richness was generally larger for naive than for memory subsets. Pairwise subsampling indicated that sequencing depth was expected to affect the degree of clonotype sharing among donors. Across a handful of donors, roughly 5.4% of naive CD4, roughly 3.3% of naive CD8, around 2.5% of memory CD4, and roughly 0.4% of memory CD8 clonotypes were shared. Sampling was restricted to blood, and TCR repertoires in tissues likely differ from the TCR repertoires found in blood. Rarefaction of sorted-subset datasets indicated incomplete sequencing despite the large sequencing depth.

Using the deep immunoSEQ assay, multiplex PCR amplified TCR CDR3 regions from genomic DNA. For each cell subset, the extracted genomic DNA was distributed evenly across all wells of several immunoSEQ 96-well plates, and each plate served as one replicate. For sorted subsets, each replicate PCR was loaded with about 0.2 ug genomic DNA, equivalent to approximately 33,000 T cell genomes. Purified libraries were quantified with a Qubit 3.0 fluorometer, sized on a Bioanalyzer 2100, and re-quantified with the KAPA Library Quantification kit. Every immunoSEQ 96-well plate was sequenced on a dedicated single-read 150-cycle Illumina NextSeq 550 flow cell. On the authors' methods: Because the immunoSEQ output held only junctional sequences and lacked quality scores, the filtering could not match the filtering applied to full-length reads. Sequences were annotated with PyIR, a Python wrapper for IgBLAST v1.9, and V/J genes and CDR3 were assigned using IMGT germline references. Reads with weak V/J assignments (E-value above 1e-6), missing CDR3, stop codons, out-of-frame junctions, or ambiguous translated residues were removed. V3J clonotypes were defined as sequences sharing an identical inferred V gene, J gene, and CDR3 amino acid sequence. Percentage overlap between repertoires was calculated by dividing the number of shared unique clonotypes by the size of the smaller repertoire. Three approaches were used to assess repertoire richness: RTK rarefaction, the Chao1 estimator, and Recon v2.1 estimates of unobserved clonotypes. OLGA was used to compute generation probabilities for all TCRbeta clonotypes that the gDNA method yielded from a handful of donors. TCRdb obtained this table from immuneACCESS and retained in-frame rearrangements with V and J assigned. These tables miss some clones; where compared with another copy, unresolved V genes account for less than half of the shortfall, and the remainder is unexplained. V, J and clone size derive from that table, while D and trimming were established from the DNA sequence. The sample table records about 980,000 clones; around three quarters of these occur just once. The top ten clones comprise around 1.5% of the sample.

The CDR3, cysteine through phenylalanine, is 13 amino acids long. Only the CDR3 DNA stays, 39 bases, in frame from base 1. For this chain, trimming is 4 bases at the V end and 5 bases at the J end, and the number of junction bases without a gene match is 2. CDR1 and CDR2 are read off the germline V gene (reference sequence) as MNHNY and SVGAGI. The sequenced sample was memory CD4+ T cells sorted from blood. Reading the label with the study, this specimen's cell subset or site is: CD45RA-negative fraction. The V and J genes are TRBV6-6 and TRBJ1-5; TRBD1 matches 7 bases in the middle. This sequence was found in a man aged 18 to 35 in good health. The CDR3 has the sequence CASSWQGDQPQHF. The bases are TGTGCCAGCAGTTGGCAGGGGGATCAGCCCCAGCATTTT.